The TCR beta chain under discussion was sequenced for a study of blood T cell repertoires in COVID-19. Background on the study: The origin of the acute and convalescent COVID-19 samples was the United States, Italy and Spain. The analysed material was cDNA or gDNA that came from T cells, B-cell-depleted T cells, or PBMCs.

Study processing details: Reference gene primer amplification yielded estimated nucleated cell counts. Repertoires were generated with immunoSEQ multiplex PCR, while TCRdb's copy carries only in-frame clones and drops some. V, J and clone size are those of that table, while D and trimming were read from the DNA. Of just over 60,000 clones in the sample, 70% to 80% are singletons; the top ten hold around a sixth. Germline-derived CDR1 and CDR2 are SNHLY and FYNNEI. This CDR3 contains 13 residues. Trimming pared 7 bases from V and 1 base from J, leaving 10 bases between. The chain employs TRBV2 and TRBJ1-1, with D tentatively TRBD1 (5 bases). The specimen sequenced was peripheral blood. The TCR originated in a man in his sixties with acute or convalescent COVID-19. The CDR3 spells CASTRQPNTEAFF. CDR3 bases: TGTGCCAGCACAAGACAGCCGAACACTGAAGCTTTCTTT.